This T cell receptor beta chain was documented in a study of STAT5B mutations in CD4+ large granular lymphocyte leukemia. Assay: immunoSEQ multiplex PCR; the TCRdb copy retains only in-frame clones and omits some. The sample contains some 5,700 clones, more than 60% of which appear only once. V was clipped by 3 bases and J by 0 bases, with 14 bases between them. The length of the CDR3 is 17 residues. Germline-derived CDR1 and CDR2 are ENHRY and SYGVKD. The genes are TRBV10-3 and TRBJ2-2; D is possibly TRBD1 (5 bases). The sample comprised PBMCs. This receptor was taken from a man aged 80 or over with CD4+ T-cell large granular lymphocyte leukemia. The CDR3: CAISDLGVSTNTGELFF. CDR3 bases: TGTGCCATCAGTGATTTAGGGGTTTCCACGAACACCGGGGAGCTGTTTTTT.